Sequencing of this TCR beta chain was carried out in a study of response to subunit inactivated influenza vaccine. Germline CDR1 reads MNHNY; CDR2 reads SVGAGI (reference sequence). The length of the CDR3 is 11 residues. Details on this clonotype: Its target is unknown. At one end, the junction sequence differs from germline, possibly due to a read error.

General study points: Authors suggested each seasonal flu vaccination may recruit only limited numbers of new T cells.

One entry per CDR3 protein, called by TCRdb with MiXCR from the RT-PCR reads. This sample has over 300,000 distinct CDR3 sequences, with 21% found just once. The source of this sequence is a man aged 50 to 69 who received an inactivated influenza vaccine. The gene calls are TRBV6-6 and TRBJ2-3; 7 bases fit TRBD2. Material: PBMCs from blood, obtained approximately 20 months after vaccination. The CDR3: CASSYSLAAHF. For the CDR3, the DNA is TGTGCCAGCAGTTATAGCCTAGCGGCCCATTTT.